Listed below are T cell receptor beta chains from one sample, sequenced in a study of blood T cell repertoires in COVID-19. Sequencing was performed with immunoSEQ multiplex PCR; in TCRdb, only in-frame clones are kept and a portion is missing. Counted here are about 230,000 clones, around 78% occurring once; the ten biggest clones make up about 2.5%. Sequencing was done on a sample of peripheral blood. Receptors originate from a woman in her 70s with active or convalescent COVID-19. Both conserved end residues are part of each CDR3. A D gene is named only where the DNA matches it firmly. Size values are once, few and many counts, or a class for expanded clones, and some rows have none.

v_call: TRBV5-1; clone_size: -; d_call: -; j_call: TRBJ2-1; cdr3_nt: TGCGCCAGCAGCTTGGCTTTTGGCGGTTACCTTCCTGCTACTGGGAATGAGCAGTTCTTC; cdr3_aa: CASSLAFGGYLPATGNEQFF
v_call: TRBV4-1; clone_size: -; d_call: TRBD1; j_call: TRBJ1-5; cdr3_nt: TGCGCCAGCAGTCCGGGACAGGGCGGTTTAGGCAATCAGCCCCAGCATTTT; cdr3_aa: CASSPGQGGLGNQPQHF
v_call: TRBV18; clone_size: -; d_call: TRBD1; j_call: TRBJ1-2; cdr3_nt: TGTGCCAGCTCACCTGGGACAGGGGACAACTATGGCTACACCTTC; cdr3_aa: CASSPGTGDNYGYTF
v_call: TRBV12-5; clone_size: -; d_call: -; j_call: TRBJ2-5; cdr3_nt: TGTGCTAGTGGTTTGGGTACCGGCAGGGGCCAAGAGACCCAGTACTTC; cdr3_aa: CASGLGTGRGQETQYF
v_call: TRBV7-8; clone_size: -; d_call: TRBD2; j_call: TRBJ2-7; cdr3_nt: TGTGCCAGCAGCTGGCGGCGAGCGGGAGGGGGGGGAAACTACGAGCAGTACTTC; cdr3_aa: CASSWRRAGGGGNYEQYF
v_call: TRBV5-8; clone_size: -; d_call: -; j_call: TRBJ2-3; cdr3_nt: TGTGCCAGCACATCCGCGGAGAATACGCAGTATTTT; cdr3_aa: CASTSAENTQYF
v_call: TRBV2; clone_size: -; d_call: TRBD2; j_call: TRBJ2-1; cdr3_nt: TGTGCCAGCATGCCCGTCGGGACTAGCGGAGGCCGCGAGCAGTTCTTC; cdr3_aa: CASMPVGTSGGREQFF
v_call: TRBV10-3; clone_size: -; d_call: TRBD1; j_call: TRBJ2-7; cdr3_nt: TGTGCCATCAGGACCGGGACAGGGGGCGACGAGCAGTACTTC; cdr3_aa: CAIRTGTGGDEQYF
v_call: TRBV11-2; clone_size: -; d_call: -; j_call: TRBJ2-7; cdr3_nt: TGTGCCAGCAGCTTAGGCGCCAGGTACGAGCAGTACTTC; cdr3_aa: CASSLGARYEQYF
v_call: TRBV6-2/TRBV6-3; clone_size: once; d_call: TRBD1; j_call: TRBJ1-1; cdr3_nt: TGTGCCAGCAGTTTGACAGGGTCGGACACTGAAGCTTTCTTT; cdr3_aa: CASSLTGSDTEAFF
v_call: TRBV5-1; clone_size: -; d_call: -; j_call: TRBJ2-3; cdr3_nt: TGCGCCAGCAGCCCAGGTCAGGAGGGGACAGATACGCAGTATTTT; cdr3_aa: CASSPGQEGTDTQYF
v_call: TRBV28; clone_size: -; d_call: -; j_call: TRBJ1-2; cdr3_nt: TGTGCCACCACGACAGCTAACTATGGCTACACCTTC; cdr3_aa: CATTTANYGYTF
v_call: TRBV1; clone_size: -; d_call: -; j_call: TRBJ2-3; cdr3_nt: TGCACCAGCAGCCAAGAAAGCGGAACTAGCGGGATGAAAGATACGCAGTATTTT; cdr3_aa: CTSSQESGTSGMKDTQYF
v_call: TRBV2; clone_size: few; d_call: TRBD1; j_call: TRBJ2-5; cdr3_nt: TGTGCCAGCAGTGAGAATAAAGGGGGCTATGAGACCCAGTACTTC; cdr3_aa: CASSENKGGYETQYF
v_call: TRBV7-3; clone_size: -; d_call: TRBD2; j_call: TRBJ2-1; cdr3_nt: TGTGCCAGCAGCATTGCCGGGACTAGCGGGGGAGCGGAGCAGTTCTTC; cdr3_aa: CASSIAGTSGGAEQFF
v_call: TRBV19; clone_size: -; d_call: TRBD1; j_call: TRBJ1-2; cdr3_nt: TGTGCCAGTAGTCCCAGGACAGGGTCCTCCGCCTATGGCTACACCTTC; cdr3_aa: CASSPRTGSSAYGYTF
v_call: TRBV27; clone_size: -; d_call: -; j_call: TRBJ1-1; cdr3_nt: TGTGCCAGCAGTTCGGGGGGGAACACTGAAGCTTTCTTT; cdr3_aa: CASSSGGNTEAFF
v_call: TRBV4-1; clone_size: few; d_call: -; j_call: TRBJ1-1; cdr3_nt: TGCGCCAGCAGCCAAGATAGGGGTACTGAAGCTTTCTTT; cdr3_aa: CASSQDRGTEAFF
v_call: TRBV10-3; clone_size: -; d_call: TRBD1; j_call: TRBJ2-3; cdr3_nt: TGTGCCATCAGTCTAGTGACAGGGAGTTCAGCAAATACGCAGTATTTT; cdr3_aa: CAISLVTGSSANTQYF
v_call: TRBV28; clone_size: -; d_call: -; j_call: TRBJ2-5; cdr3_nt: TGTGCCAGCAGTTCACCCCAGGGGGGAGAGACCCAGTACTTC; cdr3_aa: CASSSPQGGETQYF
v_call: TRBV3-1/TRBV3-2; clone_size: -; d_call: -; j_call: TRBJ2-7; cdr3_nt: TGTGCCAGCAGCCAAGAGGGGACAGAGCAGTACTTC; cdr3_aa: CASSQEGTEQYF
v_call: TRBV19; clone_size: -; d_call: TRBD1; j_call: TRBJ1-4; cdr3_nt: TGTGCCAGTAGTACCCTGGGACAGGTTAATGAAAAACTGTTTTTT; cdr3_aa: CASSTLGQVNEKLFF
v_call: TRBV27; clone_size: -; d_call: -; j_call: TRBJ2-7; cdr3_nt: TGTGCCAGCAGTTTATCGCGCGGGGGCGGCTACGAGCAGTACTTC; cdr3_aa: CASSLSRGGGYEQYF
v_call: TRBV19; clone_size: -; d_call: TRBD2; j_call: TRBJ2-3; cdr3_nt: TGTGCCAGTAGTCTCCAGGGAGGGGAAGATACGCAGTATTTT; cdr3_aa: CASSLQGGEDTQYF
v_call: TRBV19; clone_size: -; d_call: TRBD2; j_call: TRBJ2-1; cdr3_nt: TGTGCCAGTAGTATAGAATCCCCGGGACTAGCGGGAGCTATGGGTGAGCAGTTCTTC; cdr3_aa: CASSIESPGLAGAMGEQFF
v_call: TRBV18; clone_size: -; d_call: -; j_call: TRBJ1-1; cdr3_nt: TGTGCCAGCTCACCATCTCTCCTTCAGGGGATTAACACTGAAGCTTTCTTT; cdr3_aa: CASSPSLLQGINTEAFF
v_call: TRBV4-1; clone_size: once; d_call: TRBD1; j_call: TRBJ1-2; cdr3_nt: TGCGCCAGCAGCCAAGGGACTGGGACAGGCTATGGCTACACCTTC; cdr3_aa: CASSQGTGTGYGYTF
v_call: TRBV5-1; clone_size: -; d_call: -; j_call: TRBJ1-4; cdr3_nt: TGCGCCAGCAGCCCCCCCGGGATTAATGAAAAACTGTTTTTT; cdr3_aa: CASSPPGINEKLFF
v_call: TRBV6-5; clone_size: -; d_call: -; j_call: TRBJ1-4; cdr3_nt: TGTGCCAGCAGTTACTTTTCCCAGGGAGGGGAAAAACTGTTTTTT; cdr3_aa: CASSYFSQGGEKLFF
v_call: TRBV4-3; clone_size: -; d_call: TRBD1; j_call: TRBJ2-3; cdr3_nt: TGCGCCAGCAGCCAAGACAGGGGGCGCACAGATACGCAGTATTTT; cdr3_aa: CASSQDRGRTDTQYF
v_call: TRBV16; clone_size: -; d_call: TRBD1; j_call: TRBJ1-2; cdr3_nt: TGTGCCAGCAGCCGCGGGACAGAGCCTTTAGGATATGGCTACACCTTC; cdr3_aa: CASSRGTEPLGYGYTF
v_call: TRBV19; clone_size: -; d_call: -; j_call: TRBJ1-5; cdr3_nt: TGTGCCAGTAGTATAATGGGGGGGAATCAGCCCCAGCATTTT; cdr3_aa: CASSIMGGNQPQHF
v_call: TRBV19; clone_size: -; d_call: -; j_call: TRBJ1-2; cdr3_nt: TGTGCCAGTATGGAAACCCGTCAGGCCAACTATGGCTACACCTTC; cdr3_aa: CASMETRQANYGYTF
v_call: TRBV5-1; clone_size: -; d_call: TRBD1; j_call: TRBJ2-7; cdr3_nt: TGCGCCAGCAGCTTGGTGGCGGGACAGGGTGACTACGAGCAGTACTTC; cdr3_aa: CASSLVAGQGDYEQYF
v_call: TRBV11-2; clone_size: -; d_call: -; j_call: TRBJ2-1; cdr3_nt: TGTGCCAGCAGCTTGTCGACTAGTAGCAGTGAGCAGTTCTTC; cdr3_aa: CASSLSTSSSEQFF
v_call: TRBV11-2; clone_size: -; d_call: TRBD2; j_call: TRBJ2-3; cdr3_nt: TGTGCCAGCAGCACAGGACTAGCGGGGGTCACAGATACGCAGTATTTT; cdr3_aa: CASSTGLAGVTDTQYF
v_call: TRBV6-6; clone_size: once; d_call: -; j_call: TRBJ1-5; cdr3_nt: TGTGCCAGCAGTCCTTCTTGGCCCCAGCATTTT; cdr3_aa: CASSPSWPQHF
v_call: TRBV7-8; clone_size: -; d_call: -; j_call: TRBJ1-1; cdr3_nt: TGTGCCAGCAGCGCGCTCCTCGACACTGAAGCTTTCTTT; cdr3_aa: CASSALLDTEAFF
v_call: TRBV6-2/TRBV6-3; clone_size: -; d_call: TRBD1; j_call: TRBJ1-1; cdr3_nt: TGTGCCAGCAGTCCGGGACAGGGGGCTCGGGAAGCTTTCTTT; cdr3_aa: CASSPGQGAREAFF
v_call: TRBV11-1; clone_size: -; d_call: -; j_call: TRBJ2-3; cdr3_nt: TGTGCCAGCAGCTCCGGGGTTCAAGATACGCAGTATTTT; cdr3_aa: CASSSGVQDTQYF
v_call: TRBV27; clone_size: -; d_call: TRBD1; j_call: TRBJ2-7; cdr3_nt: TGTGCCAGCAGTGTGACAGGGACCTACGAGCAGTACTTC; cdr3_aa: CASSVTGTYEQYF
v_call: TRBV19; clone_size: -; d_call: TRBD1; j_call: TRBJ2-7; cdr3_nt: TGTGCCAGCCGGTGGGGTAGGGACAGGGTCAACTACGAGCAGTACTTC; cdr3_aa: CASRWGRDRVNYEQYF
v_call: TRBV6-5; clone_size: -; d_call: TRBD1; j_call: TRBJ1-1; cdr3_nt: TGTGCCAGCAGACTAACAGGGGGAGAGACTGAAGCTTTCTTT; cdr3_aa: CASRLTGGETEAFF
v_call: TRBV27; clone_size: -; d_call: TRBD1; j_call: TRBJ1-4; cdr3_nt: TGTGCCAGCAGTTTATCGCCTCGAATTACAACAGGGGTTGAAAAACTGTTTTTT; cdr3_aa: CASSLSPRITTGVEKLFF
v_call: TRBV6-5; clone_size: -; d_call: TRBD1; j_call: TRBJ2-5; cdr3_nt: TGTGCCAGCCGCCCCGCCGGGACAGGAGAGACCCAGTACTTC; cdr3_aa: CASRPAGTGETQYF
v_call: TRBV7-2; clone_size: -; d_call: TRBD1; j_call: TRBJ2-1; cdr3_nt: TGTGCCAGCAGCCCCGGACAGGGGGCCGGCAATGAGCAGTTCTTC; cdr3_aa: CASSPGQGAGNEQFF
v_call: TRBV6-2/TRBV6-3; clone_size: -; d_call: -; j_call: TRBJ1-5; cdr3_nt: TGTGCCAGCAGTTATGACAGGTATAGCAATCAGCCCCAGCATTTT; cdr3_aa: CASSYDRYSNQPQHF
v_call: TRBV6-5; clone_size: -; d_call: -; j_call: TRBJ1-6; cdr3_nt: TGTGCCAGCAGTCCAAGGGGTCATAATTCACCCCTCCACTTT; cdr3_aa: CASSPRGHNSPLHF